Detailed here is one T cell receptor beta chain. No antigen is known for it. These data are taken from a study of lymphopenia after photon versus proton radiotherapy. Whole-study results and caveats: In patients who died, overall survival fell as post-nadir TCR diversity dropped more. Relative stability marked proton patients; photon patients lost diversity and naive cells. After the lymphocyte nadir, photon-treated repertoires showed oligoclonal expansion, especially of CD8+ Temra cells. Authors raise, but do not show, better survival with proton therapy.

In germline, CDR1 is SNHLY, CDR2 FYNNEI. CDR3 length: 13 residues. V dropped 10 bases and J dropped 6; count of bases not matched to a gene: 7. The assay was immunoSEQ multiplex PCR, and TCRdb's table has in-frame clones only and misses some. This sample yields about 40,000 clones, of which around 84% are seen a single time; around a tenth belongs to the top ten. The sequences come from peripheral blood, collected from a patient treated with proton-based radiotherapy. The sequence derives from a woman between 70 and 85 years old with pancreatic cancer. Some clones in this sample may be carry-over from other donors' samples. The V gene is TRBV2, the J gene TRBJ2-7; the match to TRBD1 covers 12 bases. The CDR3 sequence: CANTRDRGREQYF. CDR3 DNA: TGTGCCAACACCCGGGACAGGGGGCGCGAGCAGTACTTC.